The 31 T cell receptor beta chains below all came from one sample that was sequenced in a study of T-cell reconstitution after alpha-beta-depleted transplantation in children. TCRbeta library construction was performed incorporating unique molecular identifiers. From the PCR reads, TCRdb called clonotypes with MiXCR, one entry per CDR3 protein. Of about 1,000,000 distinct CDR3 sequences detected, about 30% appear once; the ten largest clones hold 28%. The specimen was PBMCs, mostly from graft donor cells, collected 360 days after TCRalphabeta/CD19-depleted stem cell transplant. The receptors were sampled from a boy under two years old who had a stem cell transplant for SCID, so the T cells may come from the graft donor.

The V call is TRBV7-2, the J call TRBJ2-3; tentatively, D is TRBD2 (7 bases). CDR1 and CDR2 (germline): SGHTA, FQGNSA. This CDR3 spans 16 amino acids. The germline V and J ends were trimmed by 5 bases and 3 bases, with 18 bases remaining between them. CDR3 in amino acids: CASSPASQGGTDTQYF. CDR3 DNA: TGTGCCAGCAGCCCAGCGTCACAGGGAGGGACAGATACGCAGTATTTT.

This clonotype has at least ten counts. The chain carries TRBV18 and TRBJ2-1; D possibly corresponds to TRBD2 (5 bases). Trimming took 2 bases from V and 9 from J, leaving 11 bases between them. This CDR3 is 13 amino acids long. CDR1 is KGHSH, CDR2 LQKENI, per germline. CDR3: CASSPGGYGEQFF. DNA for the CDR3: TGTGCCAGCTCACCAGGCGGGTACGGTGAGCAGTTCTTC.

This rearrangement joins TRBV27 to TRBJ2-7; possibly TRBD1 or TRBD2 for D (6 bases each). V lost 0 bases, J lost 1 base, and 13 bases lay in between. Germline assignment: CDR1 MNHEY and CDR2 SMNVEV (reference sequence). There are 16 residues in the CDR3. The CDR3 bases are TGTGCCAGCAGTTTATCGGAGGGGGAGCGGTCCTACGAGCAGTACTTC. Translating gives CASSLSEGERSYEQYF.

The chain uses TRBV11-2 and TRBJ2-2; D call uncertain. The CDR3 length is 14 residues. Germline values: CDR1 SGHAT, CDR2 FQNNGV. Trimming removed 5 bases from V and 7 bases from J, with 14 bases in between. CDR3 amino acids: CASSDLGIDGELFF. The CDR3 DNA reads TGTGCCAGCAGCGATCTGGGAATCGACGGGGAGCTGTTTTTT.

In DNA form, the CDR3 reads TGTGCCAGCAGCTTCCGATTAGGGGGGGCACCCTACGAGCAGTACTTC. Translating gives CASSFRLGGAPYEQYF. The chain combines TRBV7-8 with TRBJ2-7; the D gene is possibly TRBD2 (7 bases). The length of the CDR3 is 16 residues. V was clipped by 3 bases and J by 2 bases, with 17 bases between them. Per the germline V gene, CDR1 is SGHVS and CDR2 is FQNEAQ.

This clonotype was seen a few times. This chain links TRBV7-2 with TRBJ2-3; 10 bases map to TRBD2. The CDR3 spans 17 residues. Trimming removed 1 base from V and 2 bases from J; junction bases left unmatched: 6. Germline values: CDR1 SGHTA, CDR2 FQGNSA. For the CDR3, the DNA is TGTGCCAGCAGCTTAGTAGGGCTAGCGGGGGTCACAGATACGCAGTATTTT. This translates into CASSLVGLAGVTDTQYF.

This chain joins TRBV5-5 and TRBJ2-7, with TRBD2 as a possible D gene (6 bases). Germline V gene sequence: CDR1 SGHKS, CDR2 YYEKEE (reference sequence). The CDR3 length is 14 residues. Trimming took off 4 bases at V and 3 bases at J, with 14 bases between the two ends. In DNA, the CDR3 is TGTGCCAGCAGCCAGGGACTCTATCACTACGAGCAGTACTTC. Translating gives CASSQGLYHYEQYF.

This clonotype was recorded once. The rearrangement uses TRBV7-9 and TRBJ2-7; D might be TRBD2 (6 bases). Deletions cut 5 bases from V and 6 bases from J, with 11 bases between. This CDR3 has 12 amino acids. The germline gives CDR1 SEHNR, CDR2 FQNEAQ (reference sequence). This CDR3 reads CASSPSRGEQYF. CDR3 nucleotides: TGTGCCAGCAGCCCCTCGCGGGGCGAGCAGTACTTC.

This chain joins TRBV18 and TRBJ1-6, with D uncertain. V was clipped by 5 bases and J by 0 bases, with 8 bases between them. The CDR3 loop spans 15 amino acids. Germline loops: CDR1 KGHSH, CDR2 LQKENI. Here the CDR3 DNA reads TGTGCCAGCTCAAGCAGGAGCTCCTATAATTCACCCCTCCACTTT. It encodes CASSSRSSYNSPLHF.

In this sample, this clonotype turned up a few times. This chain links TRBV6-6 with TRBJ1-5; 8 bases map to TRBD1. CDR3 length equals 13 residues. J lost 7 bases, V lost 8 bases, and 7 bases had no gene match. Germline V gene data show CDR1 as MNHNY and CDR2 as SVGAGI (reference sequence). The CDR3 bases are TGTGCCAGCTTGGACAGGGTCGGCCAGCCCCAGCATTTT. Residues: CASLDRVGQPQHF.

The chain links TRBV7-2 to TRBJ2-5; D gene ambiguous. Germline CDR1 and CDR2: SGHTA and FQGNSA. Trimming left V 1 base short and J 1 base short, with 7 bases between. There are 14 residues in the CDR3. CDR3 bases: TGTGCCAGCAGCTTAGTTTTTAGCCAAGAGACCCAGTACTTC. Translation: CASSLVFSQETQYF.

The V gene is TRBV20-1, the J gene TRBJ2-5, with TRBD1 matching 10 bases. Trimming took 4 bases from V and 5 from J; bases not matched to a gene: 7. The CDR3 totals 14 residues. Germline assignment: CDR1 DFQATT and CDR2 SNEGSKA (reference sequence). The CDR3 DNA sequence: TGCAGTGCTATGACAGGGGGCGCGATGGAGACCCAGTACTTC. It encodes CSAMTGGAMETQYF.

This clonotype has more than one count but fewer than ten. The chain joins TRBV20-1 to TRBJ1-5; D unresolved. Germline CDR1 is DFQATT and CDR2 is SNEGSKA (reference sequence). V lost 0 bases and J lost 2, with 11 bases in between. This CDR3 region has 15 residues. The CDR3 nucleotides are TGCAGTGCTAGAGAGGAGGGAAAAGGCAATCAGCCCCAGCATTTT. Translation: CSAREEGKGNQPQHF.

V is TRBV4-1 and J is TRBJ2-7; D gene uncertain. Trimming removed 4 bases from V and 0 bases from J, with 16 bases in between. Germline assignment: CDR1 MGHRA and CDR2 YSYEKL. The length of the CDR3 is 16 residues. The CDR3, as DNA: TGCGCCAGCAGCCCACATATGAGGTTAAGCTCCTACGAGCAGTACTTC. This sequence encodes CASSPHMRLSSYEQYF.

The rearrangement joins TRBV12-3 or TRBV12-4 to TRBJ2-5, with 7 bases aligning to TRBD1. Losses at the gene ends were 6 bases for V and 9 bases for J; bases not matched to a gene: 16. This CDR3 is built from 15 residues. CDR3 residues: CASRPQTGTEGAQYF. The CDR3 DNA is TGTGCCAGCAGGCCTCAGACAGGGACCGAGGGAGCCCAGTACTTC.

The chain recombines TRBV10-1 with TRBJ2-4; a weak D match, TRBD1 (6 bases). This CDR3 contains 15 residues. In germline, CDR1 is WNHNN, CDR2 SYGVQD (reference sequence). Trimming took 6 bases from V and 14 from J, leaving 26 bases between them. CDR3 bases: TGCGCCAGCAGGGGACACCGAATAATCGACCGCTTCGAGTACTTC. It codes for CASRGHRIIDRFEYF.

This clonotype was detected only a few times. The J gene is TRBJ1-1, the V gene TRBV20-1; D gene unclear. In germline, CDR1 is DFQATT, CDR2 SNEGSKA (reference sequence). Trimming removed 5 bases from V and 2 bases from J, with 18 bases in between. The CDR3 has 15 amino acids. CDR3 DNA: TGCAGTGCTCACGCTTTGGGAGCTCGTAACACTGAAGCTTTCTTT. Translating gives CSAHALGARNTEAFF.

The rearrangement links TRBV24-1 to TRBJ2-5, with 7 positions matching TRBD1. Germline CDR1 KGHDR, CDR2 SFDVKD. Trimming took 3 bases from V and 1 from J; bases not matched to a gene: 4. The CDR3 is 15 residues long. The CDR3 DNA sequence: TGTGCCACCAGTGATCTACAGGGGCTCCAAGAGACCCAGTACTTC. Translated, it gives CATSDLQGLQETQYF.

The chain uses TRBV10-3 and TRBJ2-7; TRBD2 agrees at 12 bases. Trimming cost V 2 bases and J 2 bases; bases outside gene matches: 4. Germline-derived CDR1 and CDR2 are ENHRY and SYGVKD. The CDR3 consists of 16 residues. CDR3 bases: TGTGCCATCAGTGAGATCTCTAGCGGGGGGGCCTACGAGCAGTACTTC. Protein: CAISEISSGGAYEQYF.

This clonotype was picked up a small number of times. The chain carries TRBV12-3 or TRBV12-4 and TRBJ2-7; no definite D call. The CDR3 runs 14 residues. The V and J ends lost 3 bases and 4 bases respectively, with 13 bases between them. CDR3 region: CASSFPGGGYEQYF. In DNA, the CDR3 is TGTGCCAGCAGTTTTCCCGGTGGTGGTTACGAGCAGTACTTC.

This rearrangement joins TRBV20-1 to TRBJ2-3; D gene uncertain. Germline V gene data show CDR1 as DFQATT and CDR2 as SNEGSKA (reference sequence). V was clipped by 7 bases and J by 1 base, with 9 bases between them. The CDR3 runs 12 residues. The chain's CDR3 is CSDTAGTDTQYF. For the CDR3, the DNA is TGCAGTGATACGGCCGGCACAGATACGCAGTATTTT.

DNA for the CDR3: TGTGCCAGCAGCCGTGACAGGGTGAAGAACACTGAAGCTTTCTTT. It translates to CASSRDRVKNTEAFF. The chain combines TRBV14 with TRBJ1-1; the match to TRBD1 covers 7 bases. The CDR3 has 15 residues. V gave up 4 bases and J gave up 1 base; unmatched junction bases: 6. The V gene's germline CDR1 is SGHDN and CDR2 FVKESK.

The rearrangement links TRBV15 to TRBJ2-7; 9 bases align to TRBD1. The CDR3 consists of 15 residues. V lost 0 bases, J lost 5 bases, and 5 bases stayed unmatched. Germline V gene sequence: CDR1 LNHNV, CDR2 YYDKDF (reference sequence). The CDR3 coding sequence is TGTGCCACCAGCAGAGATATACAGGGGGCCGACGAGCAGTACTTC. As protein: CATSRDIQGADEQYF.

The rearrangement joins TRBV7-2 to TRBJ2-7, with 14 bases that match TRBD2. The CDR3 runs to 16 residues. Germline V gene data show CDR1 as SGHTA and CDR2 as FQGNSA. V lost 5 bases and J lost 4; bases outside the gene matches: 7. CDR3 nucleotide sequence: TGTGCCAGCAGCCGCGGACTAGCGGGGGGTGCTTACGAGCAGTACTTC. Protein product: CASSRGLAGGAYEQYF.

The J gene is TRBJ1-1, the V gene TRBV6-5, with D maybe TRBD1 (6 bases). Per the germline V gene, CDR1 is MNHEY and CDR2 is SVGAGI. Trimming removed 2 bases from V and 5 bases from J, with 9 bases in between. This CDR3 spans 13 amino acids. As DNA, the CDR3 is TGTGCCAGCAGTTACAGAACAGGGACTGAAGCTTTCTTT. It translates to CASSYRTGTEAFF.

J is TRBJ1-2 and V is TRBV5-1; perhaps TRBD1 as D (5 bases). The CDR3 consists of 15 residues. V was clipped by 0 bases and J by 2 bases, with 11 bases between them. Germline CDR1 reads SGHRS; CDR2 reads YFSETQ. Written as DNA, the CDR3 is TGCGCCAGCAGCTTGGGGGACGGTGGGAACTATGGCTACACCTTC. Translating it yields CASSLGDGGNYGYTF.

J is TRBJ2-3 and V is TRBV5-1; D is possibly TRBD2 (7 bases). The V end was cut by 4 bases, the J end by 4 bases, with 10 bases between. From germline, CDR1 is SGHRS and CDR2 YFSETQ. The CDR3 spans 13 residues. Here the CDR3 reads CASSRGAADTQYF. In DNA, the CDR3 is TGCGCCAGCAGCCGGGGGGCTGCAGATACGCAGTATTTT.

This clonotype was picked up a small number of times. This chain joins TRBV20-1 and TRBJ2-1; 7 bases are shared with TRBD1. From germline, CDR1 is DFQATT and CDR2 SNEGSKA (reference sequence). The CDR3 extends over 15 amino acids. Trimming at V came to 5 bases and at J to 5 bases, leaving 12 bases not matched to a gene. CDR3 in amino acids: CSASPTYRGNNEQFF. The DNA of the CDR3 is TGCAGTGCTTCTCCTACTTACAGGGGAAACAATGAGCAGTTCTTC.

V and J are TRBV5-1 and TRBJ1-2; D is ambiguous. Germline CDR1 SGHRS, CDR2 YFSETQ. V gave up 2 bases and J gave up 0 bases, with 5 bases separating them. This CDR3 has 13 amino acids. CDR3 in amino acids: CASSFVTNYGYTF. The CDR3 region has the DNA TGCGCCAGCAGCTTCGTTACTAACTATGGCTACACCTTC.

This clonotype was observed a few times. The V gene is TRBV12-3 or TRBV12-4, the J gene TRBJ2-7; D is uncertain. V was shortened by 6 bases and J by 3 bases, with 12 bases between the two germline ends. This CDR3 comprises 13 residues. CDR3 sequence reads: CASSSDTYYEQYF. In DNA form, the CDR3 reads TGTGCCAGCAGCTCTGACACATACTACGAGCAGTACTTC.

The V gene is TRBV6-4, the J gene TRBJ2-2; 7 bases match TRBD1. V shed 8 bases and J 7 bases; nucleotides not matched to a gene: 10. CDR1 and CDR2 from the germline V gene are MRHNA and SNTAGT. The CDR3 contains 14 residues. The CDR3 nucleotides are TGTGCCAGCGAGGTTAGGGGGCGAAGCGGGGAGCTGTTTTTT. Its protein product is CASEVRGRSGELFF.